This T cell receptor beta chain was identified in a study of cytomegalovirus exposure and HLA in healthy donors. Some clones are missing from TCRdb's copy, which holds only in-frame ones; the method was immunoSEQ multiplex PCR. Of about 330,000 clones listed, around 86% were seen once; the top ten hold around 0.84%. V lost 4 bases, J lost 0 bases, and 10 bases lay in between. The CDR3 spans 15 residues. The germline CDR1 and CDR2 sequences are SGHVS and FNYEAQ. This receptor was obtained from a woman aged 18-29 years in good health and CMV-seronegative. Material for sequencing was PBMCs. The chain uses TRBV7-6 and TRBJ2-4; D unclear. CDR3 sequence reads: CASSSPGVAKNIQYF. CDR3 in DNA: TGTGCCAGCAGCTCCCCAGGCGTAGCCAAAAACATTCAGTACTTC.